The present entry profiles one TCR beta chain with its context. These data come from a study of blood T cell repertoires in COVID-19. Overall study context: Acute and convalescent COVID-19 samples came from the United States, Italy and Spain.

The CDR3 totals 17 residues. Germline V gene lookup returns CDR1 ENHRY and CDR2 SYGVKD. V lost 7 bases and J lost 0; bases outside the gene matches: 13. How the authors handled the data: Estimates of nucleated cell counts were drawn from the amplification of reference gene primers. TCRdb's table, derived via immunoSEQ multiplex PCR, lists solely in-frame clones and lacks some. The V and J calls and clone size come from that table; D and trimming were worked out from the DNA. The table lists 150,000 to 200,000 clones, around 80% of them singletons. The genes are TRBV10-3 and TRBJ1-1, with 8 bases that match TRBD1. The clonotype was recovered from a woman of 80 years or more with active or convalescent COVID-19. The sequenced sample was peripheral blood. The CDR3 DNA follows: TGTGCCATCAACAGACAGGGGCGGGAATCAATGAACACTGAAGCTTTCTTT. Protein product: CAINRQGRESMNTEAFF.